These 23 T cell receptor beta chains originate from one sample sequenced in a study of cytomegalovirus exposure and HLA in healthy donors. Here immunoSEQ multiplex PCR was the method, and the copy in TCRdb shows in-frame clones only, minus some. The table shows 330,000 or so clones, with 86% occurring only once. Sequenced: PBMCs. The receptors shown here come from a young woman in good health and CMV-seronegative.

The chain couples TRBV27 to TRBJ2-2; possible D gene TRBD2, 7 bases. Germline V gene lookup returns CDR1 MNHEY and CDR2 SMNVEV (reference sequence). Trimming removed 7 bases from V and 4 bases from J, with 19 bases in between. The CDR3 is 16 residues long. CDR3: CASTPRGGYPTGELFF. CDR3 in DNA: TGTGCCAGCACCCCTAGGGGGGGGTACCCCACCGGGGAGCTGTTTTTT.

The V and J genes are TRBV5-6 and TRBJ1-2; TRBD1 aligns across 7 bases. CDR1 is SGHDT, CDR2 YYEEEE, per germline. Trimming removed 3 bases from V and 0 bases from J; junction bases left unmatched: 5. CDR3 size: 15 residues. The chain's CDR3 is CASSWGTVPNYGYTF. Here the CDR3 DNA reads TGTGCCAGCAGCTGGGGGACAGTCCCTAACTATGGCTACACCTTC.

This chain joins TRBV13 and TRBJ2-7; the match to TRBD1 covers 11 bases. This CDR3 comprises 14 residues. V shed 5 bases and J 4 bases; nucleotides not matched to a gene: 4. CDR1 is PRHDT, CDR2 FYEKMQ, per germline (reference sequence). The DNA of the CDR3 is TGTGCCAGCAGCGGGGACAGGGGGGGATACGAGCAGTACTTC. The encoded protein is CASSGDRGGYEQYF.

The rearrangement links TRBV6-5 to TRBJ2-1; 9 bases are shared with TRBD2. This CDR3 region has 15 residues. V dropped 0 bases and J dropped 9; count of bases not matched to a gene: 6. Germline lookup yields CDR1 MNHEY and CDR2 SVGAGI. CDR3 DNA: TGTGCCAGCAGTTACTCTGCGGGAGGGCCGAGTGAGCAGTTCTTC. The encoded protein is CASSYSAGGPSEQFF.

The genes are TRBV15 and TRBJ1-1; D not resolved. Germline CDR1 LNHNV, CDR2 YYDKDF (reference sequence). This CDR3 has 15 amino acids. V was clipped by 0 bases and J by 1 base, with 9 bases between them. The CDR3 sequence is CATSRDLRGNTEAFF. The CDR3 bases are TGTGCCACCAGCAGAGATCTTCGGGGGAACACTGAAGCTTTCTTT.

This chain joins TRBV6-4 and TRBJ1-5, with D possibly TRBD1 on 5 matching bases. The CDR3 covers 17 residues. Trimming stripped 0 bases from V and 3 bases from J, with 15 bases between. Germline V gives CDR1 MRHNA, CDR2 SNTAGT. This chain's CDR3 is CASSDSTFPGLNQPQHF. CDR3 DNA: TGTGCCAGCAGTGACTCGACTTTCCCGGGACTCAATCAGCCCCAGCATTTT.

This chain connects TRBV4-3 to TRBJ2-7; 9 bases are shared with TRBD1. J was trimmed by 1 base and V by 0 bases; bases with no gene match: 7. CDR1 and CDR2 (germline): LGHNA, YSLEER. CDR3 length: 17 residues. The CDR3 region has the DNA TGCGCCAGCAGCCAAGATGCGCGACAGGGGGTATCCTACGAGCAGTACTTC. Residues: CASSQDARQGVSYEQYF.

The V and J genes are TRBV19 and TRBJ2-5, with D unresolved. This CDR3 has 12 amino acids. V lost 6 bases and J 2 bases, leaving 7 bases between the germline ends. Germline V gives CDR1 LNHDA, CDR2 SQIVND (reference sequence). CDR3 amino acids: CASSDLQETQYF. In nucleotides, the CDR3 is TGTGCCAGTAGCGACTTGCAAGAGACCCAGTACTTC.

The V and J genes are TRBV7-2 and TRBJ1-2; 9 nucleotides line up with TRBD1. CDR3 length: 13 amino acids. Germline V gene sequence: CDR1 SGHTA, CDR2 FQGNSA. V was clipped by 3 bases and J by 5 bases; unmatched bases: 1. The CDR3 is CASSFGQGYGYTF. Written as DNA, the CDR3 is TGTGCCAGCAGCTTTGGACAGGGGTATGGCTACACCTTC.

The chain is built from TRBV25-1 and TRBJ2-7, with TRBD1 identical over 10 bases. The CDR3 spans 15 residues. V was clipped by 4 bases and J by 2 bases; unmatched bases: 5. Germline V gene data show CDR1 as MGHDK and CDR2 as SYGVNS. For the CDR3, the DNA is TGTGCCAGCAGTGCGGGACAGGGGATAACCTACGAGCAGTACTTC. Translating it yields CASSAGQGITYEQYF.

The CDR3 is CASSQEIGGSGANVLTF. CDR3 nucleotides: TGCGCCAGCAGCCAAGAGATTGGAGGGTCTGGGGCCAACGTCCTGACTTTC. This chain links TRBV4-3 with TRBJ2-6; maybe TRBD2 (6 bases). V gave up 0 bases and J gave up 1 base, with 10 bases separating them. CDR1 and CDR2 from the germline V gene are LGHNA and YSLEER. The CDR3 is 17 amino acids.

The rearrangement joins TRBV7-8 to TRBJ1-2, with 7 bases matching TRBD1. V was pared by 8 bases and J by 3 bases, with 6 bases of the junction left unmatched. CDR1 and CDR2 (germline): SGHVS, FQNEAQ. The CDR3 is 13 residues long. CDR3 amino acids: CASHRGVDYGYTF. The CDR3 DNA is TGTGCCAGCCACAGGGGCGTTGACTATGGCTACACCTTC.

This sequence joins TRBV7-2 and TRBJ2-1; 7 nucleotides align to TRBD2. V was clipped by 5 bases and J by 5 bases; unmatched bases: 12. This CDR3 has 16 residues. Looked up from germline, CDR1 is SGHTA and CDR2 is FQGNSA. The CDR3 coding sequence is TGTGCCAGCAGCCGGCGGGGAGGACTAGAGGACAATGAGCAGTTCTTC. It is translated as CASSRRGGLEDNEQFF.

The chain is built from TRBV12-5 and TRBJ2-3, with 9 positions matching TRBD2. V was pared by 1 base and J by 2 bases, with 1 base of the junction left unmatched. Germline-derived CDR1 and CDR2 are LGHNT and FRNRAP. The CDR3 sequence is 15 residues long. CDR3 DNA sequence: TGTGCTAGTGGTTTGGGGACTAGCGACACAGATACGCAGTATTTT. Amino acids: CASGLGTSDTDTQYF.

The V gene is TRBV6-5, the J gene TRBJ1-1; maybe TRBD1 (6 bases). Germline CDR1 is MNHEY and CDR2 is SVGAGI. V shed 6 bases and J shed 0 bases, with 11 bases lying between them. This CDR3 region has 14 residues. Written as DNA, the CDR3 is TGTGCCAGCAGCCCGGGACATCTGAACACTGAAGCTTTCTTT. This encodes CASSPGHLNTEAFF.

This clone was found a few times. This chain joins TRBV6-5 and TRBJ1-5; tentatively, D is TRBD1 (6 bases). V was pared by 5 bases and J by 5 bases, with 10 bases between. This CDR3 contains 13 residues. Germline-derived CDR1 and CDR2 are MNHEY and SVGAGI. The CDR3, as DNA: TGTGCCAGCAGTAGACAGGCCCATCAGCCCCAGCATTTT. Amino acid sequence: CASSRQAHQPQHF.

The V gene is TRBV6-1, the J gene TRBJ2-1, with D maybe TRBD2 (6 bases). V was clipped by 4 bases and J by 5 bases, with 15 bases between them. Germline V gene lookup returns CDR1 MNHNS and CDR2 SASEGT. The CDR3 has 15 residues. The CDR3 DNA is TGTGCCAGCAGTGCCGTTCTAGCGAACAACAATGAGCAGTTCTTC. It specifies CASSAVLANNNEQFF.

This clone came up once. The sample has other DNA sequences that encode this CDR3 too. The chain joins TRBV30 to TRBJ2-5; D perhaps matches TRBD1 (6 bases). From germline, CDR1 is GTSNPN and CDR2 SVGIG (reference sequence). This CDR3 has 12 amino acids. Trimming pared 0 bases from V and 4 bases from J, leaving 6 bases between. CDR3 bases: TGTGCCTGGAGTGTAGGGGGAGAGACCCAGTACTTC. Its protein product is CAWSVGGETQYF.

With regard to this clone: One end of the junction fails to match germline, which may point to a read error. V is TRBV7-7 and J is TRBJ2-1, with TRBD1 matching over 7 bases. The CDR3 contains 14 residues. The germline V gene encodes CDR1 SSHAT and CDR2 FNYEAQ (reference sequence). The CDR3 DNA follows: TGTGCTAGCAGCCCCATGACAGGGAGCAATGAGCAGTTCTTC. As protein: CASSPMTGSNEQFF.

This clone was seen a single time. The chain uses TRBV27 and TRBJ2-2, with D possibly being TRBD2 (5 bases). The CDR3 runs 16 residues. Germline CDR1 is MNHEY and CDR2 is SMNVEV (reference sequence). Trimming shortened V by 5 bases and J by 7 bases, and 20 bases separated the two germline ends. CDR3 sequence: CASSPYTAGIGGELFF. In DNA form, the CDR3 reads TGTGCCAGCAGTCCTTACACGGCGGGCATAGGCGGGGAGCTGTTTTTT.

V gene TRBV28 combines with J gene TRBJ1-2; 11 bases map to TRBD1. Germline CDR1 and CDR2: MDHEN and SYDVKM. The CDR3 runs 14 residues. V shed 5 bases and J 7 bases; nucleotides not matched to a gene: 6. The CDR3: CASSSTGTGGGYTF. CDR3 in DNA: TGTGCCAGCAGTAGTACCGGGACAGGGGGTGGCTACACCTTC.

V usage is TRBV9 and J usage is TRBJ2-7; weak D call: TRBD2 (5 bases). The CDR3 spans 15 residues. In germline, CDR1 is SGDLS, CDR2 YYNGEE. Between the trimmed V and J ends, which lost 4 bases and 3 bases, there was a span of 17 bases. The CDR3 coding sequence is TGTGCCAGCAGCCCCACCGGGGTCTCCCTCTACGAGCAGTACTTC. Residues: CASSPTGVSLYEQYF.

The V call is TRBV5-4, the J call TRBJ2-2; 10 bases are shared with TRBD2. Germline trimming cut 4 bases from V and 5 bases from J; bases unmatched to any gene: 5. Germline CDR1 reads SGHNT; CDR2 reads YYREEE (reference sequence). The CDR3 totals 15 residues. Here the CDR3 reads CASSPASGSTGELFF. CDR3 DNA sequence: TGTGCCAGCAGCCCCGCTAGCGGGAGTACCGGGGAGCTGTTTTTT.